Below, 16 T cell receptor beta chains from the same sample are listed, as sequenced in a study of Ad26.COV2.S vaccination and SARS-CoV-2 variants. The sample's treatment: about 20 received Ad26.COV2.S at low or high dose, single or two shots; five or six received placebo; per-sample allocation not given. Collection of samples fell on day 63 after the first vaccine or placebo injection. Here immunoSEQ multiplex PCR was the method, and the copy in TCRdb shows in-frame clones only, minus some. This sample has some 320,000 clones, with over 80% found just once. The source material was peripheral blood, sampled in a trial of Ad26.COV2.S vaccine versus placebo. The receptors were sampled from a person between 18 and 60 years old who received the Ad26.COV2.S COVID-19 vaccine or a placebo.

The DNA of the CDR3 is TGTGCCAGCAGCTTACGGGCGGGAGGAAACACCATATATTTT. It translates to CASSLRAGGNTIYF. J is TRBJ1-3 and V is TRBV5-6; D is unresolved. CDR1 is SGHDT, CDR2 YYEEEE, per germline. The CDR3 runs to 14 residues. The V gene lost 2 bases and the J gene lost 4 bases, with 10 bases spanning the gap. The full variable domain, with the rest looked up from reference TRBV5-6 and TRBJ1-3, is DAGVTQSPTHLIKTRGQQVTLRCSPKSGHDTVSWYQQALGQGPQFIFQYYEEEERQRGNFPDRFSGHQFPNYSSELNVNALLLGDSALYLCASSLRAGGNTIYFGEGSWLTVV.

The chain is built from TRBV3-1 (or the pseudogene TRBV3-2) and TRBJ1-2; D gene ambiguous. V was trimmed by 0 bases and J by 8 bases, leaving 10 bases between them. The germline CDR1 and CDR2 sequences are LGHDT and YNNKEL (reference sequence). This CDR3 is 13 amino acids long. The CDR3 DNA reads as TGTGCCAGCAGCCAAGAGTTCCACATCGGCTACACCTTC. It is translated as CASSQEFHIGYTF.

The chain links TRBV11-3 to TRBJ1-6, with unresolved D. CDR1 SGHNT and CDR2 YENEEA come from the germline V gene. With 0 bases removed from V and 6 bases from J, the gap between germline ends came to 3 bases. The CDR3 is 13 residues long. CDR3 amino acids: CASSLDSNSPLHF. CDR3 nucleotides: TGTGCCAGCAGCTTAGACAGTAATTCACCCCTCCACTTT.

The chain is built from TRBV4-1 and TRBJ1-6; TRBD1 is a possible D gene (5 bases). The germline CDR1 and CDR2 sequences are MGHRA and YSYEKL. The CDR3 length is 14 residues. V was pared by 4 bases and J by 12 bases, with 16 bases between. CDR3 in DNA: TGCGCCAGCAGCCCATCGGGGGTAGCGGGACCCCTCCACTTT. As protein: CASSPSGVAGPLHF.

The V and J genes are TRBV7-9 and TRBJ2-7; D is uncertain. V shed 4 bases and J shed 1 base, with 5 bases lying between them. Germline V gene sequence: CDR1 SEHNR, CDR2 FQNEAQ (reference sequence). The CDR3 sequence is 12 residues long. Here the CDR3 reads CASSSISYEQYF. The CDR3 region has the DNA TGTGCCAGCAGCTCCATATCCTACGAGCAGTACTTC.

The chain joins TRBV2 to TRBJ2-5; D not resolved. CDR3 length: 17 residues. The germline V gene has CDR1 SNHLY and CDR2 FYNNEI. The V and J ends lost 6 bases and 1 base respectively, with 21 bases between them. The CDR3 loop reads CASSRRVRVLIQETQYF. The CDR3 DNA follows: TGTGCCAGCAGCCGAAGGGTGCGAGTATTGATCCAAGAGACCCAGTACTTC. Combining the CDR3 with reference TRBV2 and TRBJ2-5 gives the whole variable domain EPEVTQTPSHQVTQMGQEVILRCVPISNHLYFYWYRQILGQKVEFLVSFYNNEISEKSEIFDDQFSVERPDGSNFTLKIRSTKLEDSAMYFCASSRRVRVLIQETQYFGPGTRLLVL.

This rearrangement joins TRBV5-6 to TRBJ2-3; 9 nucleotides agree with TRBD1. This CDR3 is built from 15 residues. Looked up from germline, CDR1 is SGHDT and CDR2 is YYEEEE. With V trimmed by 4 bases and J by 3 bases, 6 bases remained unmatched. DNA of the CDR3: TGTGCCAGCAGCCTACCGGGACAGGGAACAGATACGCAGTATTTT. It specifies CASSLPGQGTDTQYF.

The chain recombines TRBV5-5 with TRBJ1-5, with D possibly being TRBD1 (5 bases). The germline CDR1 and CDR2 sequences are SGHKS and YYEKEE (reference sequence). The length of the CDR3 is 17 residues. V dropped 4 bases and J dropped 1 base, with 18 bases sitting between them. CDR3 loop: CASSVGAGRVSNQPQHF. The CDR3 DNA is TGTGCCAGCAGCGTTGGGGCAGGGCGCGTGAGCAATCAGCCCCAGCATTTT.

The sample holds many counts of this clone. CDR3 sequence (DNA): TGTGCCAGCAGCCAAGATTGGGGTCGGGGGAAGAACGAGCAGTACTTC. Translation gives CASSQDWGRGKNEQYF. The chain is built from TRBV4-2 and TRBJ2-7; possibly TRBD2 for D (6 bases). CDR3 length equals 16 residues. From germline, CDR1 is LGHNA and CDR2 YNFKEQ. V was shortened by 0 bases and J by 5 bases, with 17 bases between the two germline ends.

CDR3 DNA sequence: TGTGCCAGCAGCCTCCGACAGGGGGTGTCTCAGTTCTTC. As protein: CASSLRQGVSQFF. This sequence joins TRBV5-6 and TRBJ2-1, with TRBD1 identical over 9 bases. Per germline, CDR1 SGHDT and CDR2 YYEEEE. The CDR3 consists of 13 residues. V trimming: 4 bases; J trimming: 13 bases; junction bases outside the gene matches: 9.

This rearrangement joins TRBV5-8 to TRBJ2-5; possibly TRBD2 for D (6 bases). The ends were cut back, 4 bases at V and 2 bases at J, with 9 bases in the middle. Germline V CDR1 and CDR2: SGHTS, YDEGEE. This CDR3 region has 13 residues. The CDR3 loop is CASSPGLQETQYF. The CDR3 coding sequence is TGTGCCAGCAGCCCAGGACTACAAGAGACCCAGTACTTC.

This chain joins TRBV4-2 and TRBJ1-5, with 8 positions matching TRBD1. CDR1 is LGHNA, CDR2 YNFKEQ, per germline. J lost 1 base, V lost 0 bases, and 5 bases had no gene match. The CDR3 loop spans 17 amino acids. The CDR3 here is CASSQDPGQASNQPQHF. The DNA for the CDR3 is TGTGCCAGCAGCCAAGACCCGGGACAGGCCAGCAATCAGCCCCAGCATTTT.

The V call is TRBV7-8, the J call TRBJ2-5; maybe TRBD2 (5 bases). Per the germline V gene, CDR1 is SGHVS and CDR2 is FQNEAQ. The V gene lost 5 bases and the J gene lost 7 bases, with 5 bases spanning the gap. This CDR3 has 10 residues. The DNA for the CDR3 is TGTGCCAGCAGCGGAGGGACCCAGTACTTC. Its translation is CASSGGTQYF.

The CDR3 DNA sequence: TGTGCCAGCTCACCACAGGGGTCTAATGAAAAACTGTTTTTT. As protein: CASSPQGSNEKLFF. This rearrangement joins TRBV18 to TRBJ1-4, with D possibly matching TRBD1 (5 bases). Germline V gene data show CDR1 as KGHSH and CDR2 as LQKENI. The V gene lost 1 base and the J gene lost 3 bases, with 6 bases spanning the gap. This CDR3 has 14 residues.

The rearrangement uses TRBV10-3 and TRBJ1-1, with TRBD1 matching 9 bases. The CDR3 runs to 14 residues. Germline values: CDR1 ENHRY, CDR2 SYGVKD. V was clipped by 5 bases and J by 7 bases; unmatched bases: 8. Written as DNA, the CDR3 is TGTGCCATCAGTAGGAAACAGGGGGCAGGTGAAGCTTTCTTT. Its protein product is CAISRKQGAGEAFF.

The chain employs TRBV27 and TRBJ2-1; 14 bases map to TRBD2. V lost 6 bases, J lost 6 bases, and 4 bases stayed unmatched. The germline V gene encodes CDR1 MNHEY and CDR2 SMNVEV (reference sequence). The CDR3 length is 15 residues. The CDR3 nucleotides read TGTGCCAGCAGCCGAGGGACTAGCGGGGGCAATGAGCAGTTCTTC. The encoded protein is CASSRGTSGGNEQFF.